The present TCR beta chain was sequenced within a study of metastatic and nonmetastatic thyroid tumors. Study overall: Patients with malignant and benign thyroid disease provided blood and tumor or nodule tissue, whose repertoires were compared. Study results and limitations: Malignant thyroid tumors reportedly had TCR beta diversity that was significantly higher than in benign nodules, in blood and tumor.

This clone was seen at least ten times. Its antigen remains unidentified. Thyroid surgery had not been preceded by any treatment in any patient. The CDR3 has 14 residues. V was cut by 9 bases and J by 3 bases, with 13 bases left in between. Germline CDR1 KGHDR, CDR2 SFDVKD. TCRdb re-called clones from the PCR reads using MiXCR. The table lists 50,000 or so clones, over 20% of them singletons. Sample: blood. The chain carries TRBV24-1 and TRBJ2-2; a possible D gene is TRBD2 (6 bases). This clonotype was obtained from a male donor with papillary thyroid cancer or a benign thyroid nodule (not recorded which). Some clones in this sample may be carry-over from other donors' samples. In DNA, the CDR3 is TGTGCCACCCGGGACGGGGAGGACACCGGGGAGCTGTTTTTT. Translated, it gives CATRDGEDTGELFF.